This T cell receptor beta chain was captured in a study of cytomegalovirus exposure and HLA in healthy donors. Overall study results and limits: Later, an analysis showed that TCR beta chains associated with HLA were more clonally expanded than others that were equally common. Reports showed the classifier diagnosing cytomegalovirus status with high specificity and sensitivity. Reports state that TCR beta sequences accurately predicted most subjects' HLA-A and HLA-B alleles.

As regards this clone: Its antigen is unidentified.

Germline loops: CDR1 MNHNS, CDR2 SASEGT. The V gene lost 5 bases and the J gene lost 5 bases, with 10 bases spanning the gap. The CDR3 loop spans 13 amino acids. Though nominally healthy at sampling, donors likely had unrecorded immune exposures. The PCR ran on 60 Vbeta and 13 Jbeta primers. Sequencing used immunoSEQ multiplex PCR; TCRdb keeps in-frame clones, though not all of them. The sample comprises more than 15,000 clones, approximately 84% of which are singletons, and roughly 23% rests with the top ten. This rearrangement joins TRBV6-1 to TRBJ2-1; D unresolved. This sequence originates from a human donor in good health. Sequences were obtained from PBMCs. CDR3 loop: CASSIIVHNEQFF. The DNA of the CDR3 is TGTGCCAGCAGTATTATTGTCCACAATGAGCAGTTCTTC.